This entry is about one T cell receptor beta chain. Trimming took off 10 bases at V and 7 bases at J, with 28 bases between the two ends. The CDR3 spans 17 residues. CDR1 and CDR2 from the germline V gene are MNHEY and SMNVEV (reference sequence). These data originate in a study of radiotherapy plus CTLA-4 blockade in lung cancer. Study context: Objective responses occurred in about a sixth of patients; about 34% had disease control.

Clones were read by immunoSEQ multiplex PCR, and TCRdb kept only the in-frame ones, dropping some. This sample has about 59,000 clones, with about 72% found just once. Enrolled patients, whose metastatic non-small-cell lung cancer was chemo-refractory, received focal radiation plus CTLA-4 blockade with ipilimumab. This specimen consisted of peripheral blood, obtained from a patient treated with radiotherapy plus ipilimumab. The clonotype was recovered from a human donor with non-small cell lung cancer who had a complete response to radiotherapy plus ipilimumab. V and J are TRBV27 and TRBJ1-4, with D possibly being TRBD1 (5 bases). CDR3 DNA sequence: TGTGCCACCCAAAAAATCAAGACAGACCGCACCTTTGAAAAACTGTTTTTT. This gives the protein CATQKIKTDRTFEKLFF.